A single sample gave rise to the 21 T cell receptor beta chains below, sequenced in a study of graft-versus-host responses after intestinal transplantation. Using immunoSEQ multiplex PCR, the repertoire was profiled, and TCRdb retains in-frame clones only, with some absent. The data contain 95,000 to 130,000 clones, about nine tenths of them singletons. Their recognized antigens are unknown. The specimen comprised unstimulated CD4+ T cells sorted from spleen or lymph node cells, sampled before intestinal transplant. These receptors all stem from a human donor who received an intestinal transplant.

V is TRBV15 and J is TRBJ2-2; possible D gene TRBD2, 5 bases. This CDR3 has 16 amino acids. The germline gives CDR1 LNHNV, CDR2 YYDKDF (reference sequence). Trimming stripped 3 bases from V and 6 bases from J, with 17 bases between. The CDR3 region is CATSRARGSPSGELFF. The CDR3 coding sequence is TGTGCCACCAGCAGGGCTAGAGGGAGCCCCTCCGGGGAGCTGTTTTTT.

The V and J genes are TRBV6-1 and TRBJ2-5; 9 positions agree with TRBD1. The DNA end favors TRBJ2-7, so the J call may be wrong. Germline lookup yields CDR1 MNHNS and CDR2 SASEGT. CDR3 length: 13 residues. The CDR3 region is CASRRQGAYEQYF. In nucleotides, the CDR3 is TGTGCCAGCAGGCGACAGGGGGCCTACGAGCAGTACTTC.

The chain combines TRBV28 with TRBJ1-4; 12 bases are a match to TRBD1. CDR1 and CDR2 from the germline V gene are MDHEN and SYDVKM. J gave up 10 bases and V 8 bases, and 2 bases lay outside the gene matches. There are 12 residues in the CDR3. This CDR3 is CASGTGGGKLFF. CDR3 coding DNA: TGTGCCAGCGGGACAGGGGGCGGAAAACTGTTTTTT.

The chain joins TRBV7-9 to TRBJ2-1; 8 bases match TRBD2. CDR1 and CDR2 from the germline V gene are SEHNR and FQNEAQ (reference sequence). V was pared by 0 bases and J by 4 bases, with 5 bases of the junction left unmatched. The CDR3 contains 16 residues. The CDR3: CASSLAQAGAYNEQFF. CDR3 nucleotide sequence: TGTGCCAGCAGCTTAGCGCAAGCGGGAGCGTACAATGAGCAGTTCTTC.

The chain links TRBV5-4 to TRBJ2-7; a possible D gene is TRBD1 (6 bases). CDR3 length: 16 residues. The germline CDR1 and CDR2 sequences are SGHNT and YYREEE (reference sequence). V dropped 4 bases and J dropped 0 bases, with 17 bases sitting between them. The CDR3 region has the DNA TGTGCCAGCAGCCTGGGTCCAGGGGCGAGCTCCTACGAGCAGTACTTC. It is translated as CASSLGPGASSYEQYF.

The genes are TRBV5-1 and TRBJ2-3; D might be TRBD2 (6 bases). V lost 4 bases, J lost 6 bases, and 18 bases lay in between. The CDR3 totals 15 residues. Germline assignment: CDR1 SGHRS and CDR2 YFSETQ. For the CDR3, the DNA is TGCGCCAGCAGCGATCTGCGGGGAAAAGGGGATACGCAGTATTTT. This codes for CASSDLRGKGDTQYF.

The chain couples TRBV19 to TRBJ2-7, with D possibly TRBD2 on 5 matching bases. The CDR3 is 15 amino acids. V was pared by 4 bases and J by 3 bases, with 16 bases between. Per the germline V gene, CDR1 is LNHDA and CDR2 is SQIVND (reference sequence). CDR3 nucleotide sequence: TGTGCCAGTAGTACCTCAAGAGGGTATGACTACGAGCAGTACTTC. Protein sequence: CASSTSRGYDYEQYF. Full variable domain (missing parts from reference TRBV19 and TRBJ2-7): DGGITQSPKYLFRKEGQNVTLSCEQNLNHDAMYWYRQDPGQGLRLIYYSQIVNDFQKGDIAEGYSVSREKKESFPLTVTSAQKNPTAFYLCASSTSRGYDYEQYFGPGTRLTVT.

CDR3 sequence: CASSARTGRGYTF. The DNA of the CDR3 is TGTGCCAGCAGCGCTCGGACAGGGCGCGGCTACACCTTC. This chain uses TRBV7-8 with TRBJ1-2; TRBD1 matches at 8 bases. The CDR3 contains 13 residues. Germline-derived CDR1 and CDR2 are SGHVS and FQNEAQ. Losses at the gene ends were 5 bases for V and 8 bases for J; bases not matched to a gene: 7. Using reference TRBV7-8 and TRBJ1-2 for the parts outside the CDR3, the full variable domain is GAGVSQSPRYKVAKRGQDVALRCDPISGHVSLFWYQQALGQGPEFLTYFQNEAQLDKSGLPSDRFFAERPEGSVSTLKIQRTQQEDSAVYLCASSARTGRGYTFGSGTRLTVV.

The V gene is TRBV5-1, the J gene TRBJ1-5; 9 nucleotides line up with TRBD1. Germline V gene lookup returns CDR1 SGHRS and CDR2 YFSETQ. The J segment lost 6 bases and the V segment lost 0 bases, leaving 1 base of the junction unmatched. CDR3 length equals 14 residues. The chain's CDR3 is CASSLVTGGQPQHF. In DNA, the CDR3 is TGCGCCAGCAGCTTGGTGACAGGGGGTCAGCCCCAGCATTTT.

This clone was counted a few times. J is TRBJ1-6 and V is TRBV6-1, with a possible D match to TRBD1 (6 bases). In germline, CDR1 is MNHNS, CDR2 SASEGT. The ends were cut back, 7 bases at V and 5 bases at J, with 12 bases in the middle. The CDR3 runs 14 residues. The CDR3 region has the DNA TGTGCCAGCACTCAGCAGGGGAATAATTCACCCCTCCACTTT. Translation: CASTQQGNNSPLHF.

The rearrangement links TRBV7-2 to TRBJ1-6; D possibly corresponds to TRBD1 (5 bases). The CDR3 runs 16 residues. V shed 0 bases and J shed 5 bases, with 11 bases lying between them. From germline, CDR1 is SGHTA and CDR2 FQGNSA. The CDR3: CASSLAFRQNNSPLHF. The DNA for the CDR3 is TGTGCCAGCAGCTTAGCCTTCCGACAGAATAATTCACCCCTCCACTTT.

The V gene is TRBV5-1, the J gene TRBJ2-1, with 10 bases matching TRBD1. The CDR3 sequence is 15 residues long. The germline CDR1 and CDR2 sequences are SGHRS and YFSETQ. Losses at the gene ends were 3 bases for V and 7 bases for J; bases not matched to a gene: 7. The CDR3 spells CASSSPGQGTNEQFF. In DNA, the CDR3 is TGCGCCAGCAGCTCACCGGGACAGGGGACGAATGAGCAGTTCTTC. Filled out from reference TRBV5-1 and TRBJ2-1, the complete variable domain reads KAGVTQTPRYLIKTRGQQVTLSCSPISGHRSVSWYQQTPGQGLQFLFEYFSETQRNKGNFPGRFSGRQFSNSRSEMNVSTLELGDSALYLCASSSPGQGTNEQFFGPGTRLTVL.

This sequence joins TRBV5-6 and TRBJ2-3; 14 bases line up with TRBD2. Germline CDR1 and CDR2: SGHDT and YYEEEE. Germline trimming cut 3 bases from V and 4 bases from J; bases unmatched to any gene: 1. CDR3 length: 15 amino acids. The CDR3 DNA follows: TGTGCCAGCAGCTGGACTAGCGGGGGGCCAGATACGCAGTATTTT. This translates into CASSWTSGGPDTQYF.

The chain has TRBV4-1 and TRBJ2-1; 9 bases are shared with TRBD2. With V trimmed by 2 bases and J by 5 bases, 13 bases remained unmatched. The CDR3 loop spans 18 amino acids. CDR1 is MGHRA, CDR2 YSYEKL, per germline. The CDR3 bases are TGCGCCAGCAGCCAATTACCGGGGACTAGCCCATCCAACAATGAGCAGTTCTTC. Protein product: CASSQLPGTSPSNNEQFF.

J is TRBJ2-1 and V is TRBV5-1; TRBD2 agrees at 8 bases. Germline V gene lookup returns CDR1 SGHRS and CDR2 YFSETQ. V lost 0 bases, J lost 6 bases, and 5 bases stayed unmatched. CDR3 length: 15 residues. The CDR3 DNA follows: TGCGCCAGCAGCTTGGGGACTAGCTATGCCAATGAGCAGTTCTTC. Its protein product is CASSLGTSYANEQFF.

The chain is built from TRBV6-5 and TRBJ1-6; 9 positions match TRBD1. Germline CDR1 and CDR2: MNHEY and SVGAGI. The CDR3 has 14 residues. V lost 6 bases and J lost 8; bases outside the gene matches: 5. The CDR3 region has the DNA TGTGCCAGCAGCCCGGACAGGGGTGATTCACCCCTCCACTTT. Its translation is CASSPDRGDSPLHF.

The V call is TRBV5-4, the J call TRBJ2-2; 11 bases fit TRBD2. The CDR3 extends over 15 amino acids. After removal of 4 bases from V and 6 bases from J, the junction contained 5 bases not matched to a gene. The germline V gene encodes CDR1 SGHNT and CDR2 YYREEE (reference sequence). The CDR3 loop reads CASSARLAGPGELFF. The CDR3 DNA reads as TGTGCCAGCAGCGCCCGACTAGCGGGACCCGGGGAGCTGTTTTTT.

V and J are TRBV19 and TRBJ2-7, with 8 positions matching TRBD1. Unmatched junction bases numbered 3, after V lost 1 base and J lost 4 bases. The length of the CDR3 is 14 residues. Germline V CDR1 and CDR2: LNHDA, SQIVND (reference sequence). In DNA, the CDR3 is TGTGCCAGTAGTATAGGGACAGGGTCGTACGAGCAGTACTTC. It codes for CASSIGTGSYEQYF.

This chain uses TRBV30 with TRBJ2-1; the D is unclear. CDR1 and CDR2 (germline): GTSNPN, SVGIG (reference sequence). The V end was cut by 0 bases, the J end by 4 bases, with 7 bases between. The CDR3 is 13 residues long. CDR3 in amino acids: CAWSVKLYNEQFF. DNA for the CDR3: TGTGCCTGGAGTGTAAAACTATACAATGAGCAGTTCTTC. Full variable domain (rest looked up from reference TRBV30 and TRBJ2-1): SQTIHQWPATLVQPVGSPLSLECTVEGTSNPNLYWYRQAAGRGLQLLFYSVGIGQISSEVPQNLSASRPQDRQFILSSKKLLLSDSGFYLCAWSVKLYNEQFFGPGTRLTVL.

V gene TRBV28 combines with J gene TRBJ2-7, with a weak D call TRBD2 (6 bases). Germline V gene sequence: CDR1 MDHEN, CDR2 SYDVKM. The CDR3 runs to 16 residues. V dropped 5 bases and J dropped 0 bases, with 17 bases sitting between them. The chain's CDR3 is CASSPTVGRDSYEQYF. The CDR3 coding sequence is TGTGCCAGCAGTCCCACGGTGGGGCGGGACTCCTACGAGCAGTACTTC.

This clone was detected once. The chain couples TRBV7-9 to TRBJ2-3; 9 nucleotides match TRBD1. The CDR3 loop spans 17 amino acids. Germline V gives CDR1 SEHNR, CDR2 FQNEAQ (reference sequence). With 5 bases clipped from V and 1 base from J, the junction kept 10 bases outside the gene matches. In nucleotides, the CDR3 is TGTGCCAGCAGCCCTTACAGGGGGCGCGGTGGCACAGATACGCAGTATTTT. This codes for CASSPYRGRGGTDTQYF.